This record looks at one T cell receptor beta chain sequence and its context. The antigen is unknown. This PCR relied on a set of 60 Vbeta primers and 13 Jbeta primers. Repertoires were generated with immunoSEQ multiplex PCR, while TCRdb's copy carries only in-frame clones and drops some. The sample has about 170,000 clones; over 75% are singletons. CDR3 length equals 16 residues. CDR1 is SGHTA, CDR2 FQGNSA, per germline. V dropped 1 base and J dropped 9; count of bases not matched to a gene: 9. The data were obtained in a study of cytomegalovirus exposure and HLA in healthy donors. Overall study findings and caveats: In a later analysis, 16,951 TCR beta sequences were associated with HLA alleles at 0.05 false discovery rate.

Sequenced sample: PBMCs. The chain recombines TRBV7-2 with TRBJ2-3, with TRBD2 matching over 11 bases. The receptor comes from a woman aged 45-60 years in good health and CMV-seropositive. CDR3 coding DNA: TGTGCCAGCAGCTTAGACCCTAGCGGGGGGCAGAGGACGCAGTATTTT. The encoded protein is CASSLDPSGGQRTQYF.